Each of the 15 T cell receptor beta chains below was sequenced from the same sample in a study of cytomegalovirus exposure and HLA in healthy donors. The PCR employed 60 Vbeta primers together with 13 Jbeta primers. Libraries were prepared by immunoSEQ multiplex PCR; TCRdb keeps only in-frame clonotypes and omits some of them. This sample has some 35,000 clones, with roughly two thirds found just once. Sequenced: PBMCs. The receptors were gathered from a man aged 30 to 39 in good health and CMV-seronegative.

The chain has TRBV2 and TRBJ2-7, with D perhaps TRBD1 (6 bases). V lost 1 base to trimming and J lost 3 bases, with 13 bases between them. The V gene's germline CDR1 is SNHLY and CDR2 FYNNEI. CDR3 length: 15 residues. CDR3 protein: CASSEGRGLYYEQYF. In nucleotides, the CDR3 is TGTGCCAGCAGTGAAGGCAGGGGCCTGTACTACGAGCAGTACTTC. The full variable domain, completed using reference TRBV2 and TRBJ2-7, is EPEVTQTPSHQVTQMGQEVILRCVPISNHLYFYWYRQILGQKVEFLVSFYNNEISEKSEIFDDQFSVERPDGSNFTLKIRSTKLEDSAMYFCASSEGRGLYYEQYFGPGTRLTVT.

This chain links TRBV7-2 with TRBJ2-7; TRBD1 might be the D (5 bases). Germline values: CDR1 SGHTA, CDR2 FQGNSA. V was clipped by 1 base and J by 2 bases, with 9 bases between them. The CDR3 runs 14 residues. The CDR3: CASSLGRAPYEQYF. Written as DNA, the CDR3 is TGTGCCAGCAGCTTAGGCAGGGCCCCCTACGAGCAGTACTTC.

The chain has TRBV19 and TRBJ1-1; 8 bases agree with TRBD1. The CDR3 has 13 amino acids. Germline V gives CDR1 LNHDA, CDR2 SQIVND (reference sequence). J lost 6 bases, V lost 5 bases, and 5 bases had no gene match. For the CDR3, the DNA is TGTGCCAGTAGTTTAATCAGGGGGCCTGAAGCTTTCTTT. This codes for CASSLIRGPEAFF. Complete variable domain (other parts from reference TRBV19 and TRBJ1-1): DGGITQSPKYLFRKEGQNVTLSCEQNLNHDAMYWYRQDPGQGLRLIYYSQIVNDFQKGDIAEGYSVSREKKESFPLTVTSAQKNPTAFYLCASSLIRGPEAFFGQGTRLTVV.

The CDR3 DNA reads as TGTGCCAGCAGCTTAGGAGGGTTCACTGAAGCTTTCTTT. Amino acids: CASSLGGFTEAFF. The gene calls are TRBV7-2 and TRBJ1-1; D not resolved. CDR3 size: 13 residues. V was clipped by 1 base and J by 4 bases, with 7 bases between them. The germline V gene encodes CDR1 SGHTA and CDR2 FQGNSA. Variable domain in full (rest from reference TRBV7-2 and TRBJ1-1): GAGVSQSPSNKVTEKGKDVELRCDPISGHTALYWYRQSLGQGLEFLIYFQGNSAPDKSGLPSDRFSAERTGGSVSTLTIQRTQQEDSAVYLCASSLGGFTEAFFGQGTRLTVV.

The rearrangement uses TRBV7-2 and TRBJ2-1; TRBD1 might be the D (6 bases). Germline V CDR1 and CDR2: SGHTA, FQGNSA. With 7 bases removed from V and 4 bases from J, the gap between germline ends came to 14 bases. This CDR3 region has 14 residues. In nucleotides, the CDR3 is TGTGCCAGCACAGGGGCAATTCTTTACAATGAGCAGTTCTTC. This translates into CASTGAILYNEQFF.

The genes are TRBV6-6 and TRBJ1-1; weak D call: TRBD1 (5 bases). This CDR3 has 15 amino acids. Trimming stripped 0 bases from V and 1 base from J, with 9 bases between. Germline values: CDR1 MNHNY, CDR2 SVGAGI (reference sequence). Here the CDR3 DNA reads TGTGCCAGCAGTTACTCCGGACAAAGGAACACTGAAGCTTTCTTT. Translating gives CASSYSGQRNTEAFF.

The chain carries TRBV5-8 and TRBJ1-1; D perhaps matches TRBD1 (5 bases). This CDR3 is built from 13 residues. The germline V gene has CDR1 SGHTS and CDR2 YDEGEE. With 6 bases removed from V and 11 bases from J, the gap between germline ends came to 20 bases. The CDR3 region has the DNA TGTGCCAGCACCCCTCAATGGGGGACTACGGCTTTCTTT. Translating gives CASTPQWGTTAFF.

CDR3 protein: CATSGGTSGYNEQFF. The CDR3 nucleotides read TGTGCCACCAGCGGGGGGACTAGCGGTTACAATGAGCAGTTCTTC. The chain is built from TRBV15 and TRBJ2-1, with 11 bases matching TRBD2. Trimming at V came to 5 bases and at J to 4 bases, leaving 4 bases not matched to a gene. Germline-derived CDR1 and CDR2 are LNHNV and YYDKDF (reference sequence). This CDR3 is built from 15 residues.

This clone was observed a handful of times. The rearrangement uses TRBV29-1 and TRBJ2-3, with D perhaps TRBD2 (5 bases). CDR1 is SQVTM and CDR2 is ANQGSEA in the germline V gene. Trimming stripped 3 bases from V and 14 bases from J, with 9 bases between. The CDR3 loop spans 9 amino acids. The DNA of the CDR3 is TGCAGCGTTGATGAGGGCAGGTATTTT. This encodes CSVDEGRYF.

The V gene is TRBV7-2, the J gene TRBJ2-5; D not certain. V gave up 1 base and J gave up 2 bases, with 11 bases separating them. The CDR3 sequence is 15 residues long. Germline CDR1 is SGHTA and CDR2 is FQGNSA. Here the CDR3 reads CASSLEVSVQETQYF. DNA of the CDR3: TGTGCCAGCAGCTTAGAGGTCAGCGTTCAAGAGACCCAGTACTTC.

The J gene is TRBJ2-3, the V gene TRBV11-3; D may be TRBD2 (6 bases). V dropped 1 base and J dropped 2 bases, with 13 bases sitting between them. Germline loops: CDR1 SGHNT, CDR2 YENEEA. This CDR3 has 16 amino acids. The CDR3 sequence: CASSLGPGATTDTQYF. The CDR3 coding sequence is TGTGCCAGCAGCTTAGGGCCGGGAGCCACCACAGATACGCAGTATTTT.

The genes are TRBV5-8 and TRBJ2-5, with D tentatively TRBD2 (6 bases). This CDR3 spans 13 amino acids. Germline CDR1 reads SGHTS; CDR2 reads YDEGEE. Trimming took off 0 bases at V and 5 bases at J, with 8 bases between the two ends. The DNA for the CDR3 is TGTGCCAGCAGCTTGGCAGGGAGGGAGACCCAGTACTTC. It specifies CASSLAGRETQYF.

The chain recombines TRBV29-1 with TRBJ2-1; D is uncertain. Germline loops: CDR1 SQVTM, CDR2 ANQGSEA. This CDR3 spans 11 amino acids. The CDR3 nucleotides are TGCAGTTTCTCACTTTGGAATGAGCAGTTCTTC. Its protein product is CSFSLWNEQFF.

The chain links TRBV5-1 to TRBJ2-5; 7 nucleotides agree with TRBD1. The CDR3 runs to 18 residues. Germline CDR1 and CDR2: SGHRS and YFSETQ. Losses at the gene ends were 4 bases for V and 3 bases for J; bases not matched to a gene: 18. The CDR3 DNA follows: TGCGCCAGCAGCCGTAAATTATCGACGGACAGGTTGAAAGAGACCCAGTACTTC. Protein sequence: CASSRKLSTDRLKETQYF.

This clone was seen only once. The V gene is TRBV6-5, the J gene TRBJ1-3, with D unresolved. The germline CDR1 and CDR2 sequences are MNHEY and SVGAGI. Trimming cost V 0 bases and J 0 bases, with 9 bases left between them. CDR3 length: 16 amino acids. CDR3 protein: CASSYSLGSSGNTIYF. In nucleotides, the CDR3 is TGTGCCAGCAGTTACTCGTTAGGGAGCTCTGGAAACACCATATATTTT.